A selection of T cell receptor beta chains follows, all from one sample in a study of beta chain features in type 1 diabetes. TCRdb's copy holds only in-frame clones and misses some; the assay was immunoSEQ multiplex PCR. The repertoire has around 100,000 clones, 25% to 35% of them found once; the top ten carry 0.5% to 0.6%. What was sequenced was central memory CD4+ T cells from blood. These receptors were collected from a woman aged 18-29 years with type 1 diabetes. Both conserved end residues are part of each CDR3. Fields, in order: J gene, clone size, D gene, V gene, CDR3 protein, CDR3 DNA. A D gene is named only where the DNA matches it firmly. Clone size is stated in some rows and not others, as once, few, many or a class when expanded.

J gene: TRBJ1-2
clone size: few
D gene: TRBD1
V gene: TRBV4-1
CDR3 protein: CASSQPQGARYGYTF
CDR3 DNA: TGCGCCAGCAGCCAACCACAGGGGGCACGGTATGGCTACACCTTC

J gene: TRBJ2-7
clone size: .
D gene: TRBD2
V gene: TRBV7-2
CDR3 protein: CASSRQPSSGSRDEQYF
CDR3 DNA: TGTGCCAGCAGTCGCCAACCTTCTAGCGGGAGTCGGGACGAGCAGTACTTC

J gene: TRBJ1-2
clone size: few
D gene: .
V gene: TRBV25-1
CDR3 protein: CASSEYGHLNYGYTF
CDR3 DNA: TGTGCCAGCAGTGAATACGGACACCTAAACTATGGCTACACCTTC

J gene: TRBJ2-1
clone size: .
D gene: .
V gene: TRBV7-2
CDR3 protein: CASSSPGGGGGGSYNEQFF
CDR3 DNA: TGTGCCAGCAGCTCCCCCGGGGGCGGGGGCGGTGGCTCCTACAATGAGCAGTTCTTC

J gene: TRBJ1-2
clone size: few
D gene: .
V gene: TRBV7-2
CDR3 protein: CASSSRSNYGYTF
CDR3 DNA: TGTGCCAGCAGCTCGAGGTCGAACTATGGCTACACCTTC

J gene: TRBJ2-1
clone size: .
D gene: .
V gene: TRBV30
CDR3 protein: CAWGGSDRDEQFF
CDR3 DNA: TGTGCCTGGGGGGGGAGCGACAGAGATGAGCAGTTCTTC

J gene: TRBJ2-5
clone size: .
D gene: .
V gene: TRBV6-5
CDR3 protein: CASRTPARETQYF
CDR3 DNA: TGTGCCAGCAGGACACCCGCAAGAGAGACCCAGTACTTC

J gene: TRBJ2-1
clone size: few
D gene: TRBD1
V gene: TRBV7-9
CDR3 protein: CASSQGQSYNEQFF
CDR3 DNA: TGTGCCAGCAGCCAGGGACAGTCCTACAATGAGCAGTTCTTC

J gene: TRBJ2-3
clone size: .
D gene: .
V gene: TRBV2
CDR3 protein: CASSEDGGSDTQYF
CDR3 DNA: TGTGCCAGCAGTGAAGATGGGGGGAGTGATACGCAGTATTTT

J gene: TRBJ2-1
clone size: .
D gene: .
V gene: TRBV18
CDR3 protein: CASSPLRNEQFF
CDR3 DNA: TGTGCCAGCTCACCCCTCCGGAATGAGCAGTTCTTC

J gene: TRBJ1-2
clone size: .
D gene: TRBD1
V gene: TRBV29-1
CDR3 protein: CSVDRDRGDSDYGYTF
CDR3 DNA: TGCAGCGTTGACCGGGACAGGGGCGATTCGGACTATGGCTACACCTTC

J gene: TRBJ1-5
clone size: .
D gene: .
V gene: TRBV19
CDR3 protein: CASSMAGGNQPQHF
CDR3 DNA: TGTGCCAGTAGTATGGCGGGGGGCAATCAGCCCCAGCATTTT

J gene: TRBJ1-5
clone size: .
D gene: TRBD1
V gene: TRBV2
CDR3 protein: CASSGVRGQGQPQHF
CDR3 DNA: TGTGCCAGCAGTGGGGTCAGGGGGCAGGGTCAGCCCCAGCATTTT

J gene: TRBJ1-4
clone size: .
D gene: .
V gene: TRBV2
CDR3 protein: CASITIPATNEKLFF
CDR3 DNA: TGTGCCAGCATAACGATACCAGCAACTAATGAAAAACTGTTTTTT

J gene: TRBJ2-5
clone size: .
D gene: .
V gene: TRBV6-5
CDR3 protein: CASSQGHLQETQYF
CDR3 DNA: TGTGCCAGCAGTCAGGGACACCTACAAGAGACCCAGTACTTC

J gene: TRBJ2-3
clone size: few
D gene: TRBD1
V gene: TRBV27
CDR3 protein: CASSYGTASTDTQYF
CDR3 DNA: TGTGCCAGCAGTTATGGGACAGCTAGCACAGATACGCAGTATTTT

J gene: TRBJ1-5
clone size: .
D gene: .
V gene: TRBV14
CDR3 protein: CASSRTSAGDQPQHF
CDR3 DNA: TGTGCCAGCAGCCGAACTTCGGCGGGGGATCAGCCCCAGCATTTT

J gene: TRBJ1-5
clone size: .
D gene: .
V gene: TRBV28
CDR3 protein: CASSLPGRQPQHF
CDR3 DNA: TGTGCCAGCAGTCTCCCAGGGCGCCAGCCCCAGCATTTT

J gene: TRBJ2-3
clone size: .
D gene: TRBD2
V gene: TRBV5-4
CDR3 protein: CAPEGQREGRGGDTDTQYF
CDR3 DNA: TGTGCCCCAGAGGGCCAGCGGGAGGGCCGGGGGGGGGACACAGATACGCAGTATTTT

J gene: TRBJ1-1
clone size: few
D gene: TRBD1
V gene: TRBV6-6
CDR3 protein: CASSSGTGSGEAFF
CDR3 DNA: TGTGCCAGCAGTTCCGGGACAGGGTCTGGTGAAGCTTTCTTT

J gene: TRBJ2-5
clone size: .
D gene: TRBD2
V gene: TRBV29-1
CDR3 protein: CSVEAWSGRAGETQYF
CDR3 DNA: TGCAGCGTTGAAGCTTGGAGCGGGAGGGCCGGGGAGACCCAGTACTTC

J gene: TRBJ2-1
clone size: .
D gene: TRBD2
V gene: TRBV10-3
CDR3 protein: CATYKTSGSGEQFF
CDR3 DNA: TGTGCCACATACAAAACTAGCGGGAGTGGTGAGCAGTTCTTC

J gene: TRBJ2-1
clone size: few
D gene: .
V gene: TRBV11-2
CDR3 protein: CASSPPGGLAGGEQFF
CDR3 DNA: TGTGCCAGCAGCCCCCCGGGAGGGCTAGCAGGGGGTGAGCAGTTCTTC

J gene: TRBJ2-1
clone size: .
D gene: TRBD1
V gene: TRBV2
CDR3 protein: CASGQGELNNEQFF
CDR3 DNA: TGTGCCAGCGGACAGGGGGAATTAAACAATGAGCAGTTCTTC

J gene: TRBJ1-1
clone size: .
D gene: TRBD1
V gene: TRBV9
CDR3 protein: CASSPEQGEDTEAFF
CDR3 DNA: TGTGCCAGCAGCCCAGAACAGGGGGAGGACACTGAAGCTTTCTTT

J gene: TRBJ1-1
clone size: few
D gene: .
V gene: TRBV5-1
CDR3 protein: CASSPGNMNTEAFF
CDR3 DNA: TGCGCCAGCAGCCCAGGGAATATGAACACTGAAGCTTTCTTT

J gene: TRBJ2-7
clone size: .
D gene: TRBD1
V gene: TRBV19
CDR3 protein: CASSPQGVDPSEQYF
CDR3 DNA: TGTGCCAGTAGTCCACAGGGGGTCGACCCCTCCGAGCAGTACTTC

J gene: TRBJ2-2
clone size: .
D gene: .
V gene: TRBV30
CDR3 protein: CAWQQQGQPNTGELFF
CDR3 DNA: TGTGCCTGGCAGCAACAGGGACAACCGAACACCGGGGAGCTGTTTTTT

J gene: TRBJ1-1
clone size: few
D gene: .
V gene: TRBV6-6
CDR3 protein: CASIGTRNTEAFF
CDR3 DNA: TGTGCCAGCATCGGGACAAGGAACACTGAAGCTTTCTTT

J gene: TRBJ2-5
clone size: .
D gene: .
V gene: TRBV27
CDR3 protein: CASSLSRQETQYF
CDR3 DNA: TGTGCCAGCAGTTTATCCCGGCAAGAGACCCAGTACTTC

J gene: TRBJ2-5
clone size: .
D gene: .
V gene: TRBV19
CDR3 protein: CASSIMGRGQETQYF
CDR3 DNA: TGTGCCAGTAGTATCATGGGAAGGGGCCAAGAGACCCAGTACTTC

J gene: TRBJ1-1
clone size: few
D gene: .
V gene: TRBV18
CDR3 protein: CASSPPNSMNTEAFF
CDR3 DNA: TGTGCCAGCTCACCACCGAACAGCATGAACACTGAAGCTTTCTTT

J gene: TRBJ2-7
clone size: .
D gene: TRBD2
V gene: TRBV11-2
CDR3 protein: CASSFVAGTYEQYF
CDR3 DNA: TGTGCCAGCAGCTTTGTAGCGGGAACCTACGAGCAGTACTTC

J gene: TRBJ2-3
clone size: .
D gene: TRBD1
V gene: TRBV28
CDR3 protein: CASEGPPGQSRARRQYF
CDR3 DNA: TGTGCCAGCGAGGGACCCCCGGGACAGAGTCGGGCCCGGAGGCAGTATTTT

J gene: TRBJ2-3
clone size: .
D gene: TRBD2
V gene: TRBV5-8
CDR3 protein: CASSLGSGREADTQYF
CDR3 DNA: TGTGCCAGCAGCTTGGGATCGGGGCGGGAGGCAGATACGCAGTATTTT

J gene: TRBJ2-1
clone size: .
D gene: TRBD2
V gene: TRBV5-1
CDR3 protein: CASSLAGTRENEQFF
CDR3 DNA: TGCGCCAGCAGCTTGGCAGGGACTAGAGAAAATGAGCAGTTCTTC

J gene: TRBJ2-5
clone size: once
D gene: .
V gene: TRBV11-3
CDR3 protein: CASSHGHLETQYF
CDR3 DNA: TGTGCCAGCAGCCACGGACATCTGGAGACCCAGTACTTC

J gene: TRBJ2-2
clone size: few
D gene: TRBD2
V gene: TRBV28
CDR3 protein: CASSSVAGGPSGELFF
CDR3 DNA: TGTGCCAGCAGTTCCGTCGCGGGAGGGCCGAGCGGGGAGCTGTTTTTT

J gene: TRBJ2-3
clone size: .
D gene: TRBD2
V gene: TRBV11-2
CDR3 protein: CASSLEIVAGGPTDTQYF
CDR3 DNA: TGCGCCAGCAGCTTAGAGATCGTAGCGGGAGGACCCACAGATACGCAGTATTTT

J gene: TRBJ2-6
clone size: few
D gene: .
V gene: TRBV28
CDR3 protein: CASSSLAGGSGANVLTF
CDR3 DNA: TGTGCCAGCAGTTCGTTGGCGGGTGGGTCTGGGGCCAACGTCCTGACTTTC

J gene: TRBJ2-2
clone size: .
D gene: .
V gene: TRBV5-1
CDR3 protein: CASNRDGYTGELFF
CDR3 DNA: TGCGCCAGCAACAGGGACGGCTACACCGGGGAGCTGTTTTTT

J gene: TRBJ1-1
clone size: few
D gene: .
V gene: TRBV2
CDR3 protein: CASRGGLNTEAFF
CDR3 DNA: TGTGCCAGCAGAGGGGGTTTGAACACTGAAGCTTTCTTT

J gene: TRBJ2-5
clone size: few
D gene: .
V gene: TRBV28
CDR3 protein: CAIGRETETQYF
CDR3 DNA: TGTGCCATCGGCCGGGAGACGGAGACCCAGTACTTC

J gene: TRBJ1-5
clone size: .
D gene: .
V gene: TRBV9
CDR3 protein: CASSVDGEAYQPQHF
CDR3 DNA: TGTGCCAGCAGCGTAGATGGAGAAGCCTATCAGCCCCAGCATTTT

J gene: TRBJ2-1
clone size: .
D gene: .
V gene: TRBV5-1
CDR3 protein: CASSIQGNEQFF
CDR3 DNA: TGCGCCAGCAGCATTCAGGGCAATGAGCAGTTCTTC

J gene: TRBJ2-1
clone size: once
D gene: .
V gene: TRBV9
CDR3 protein: CASSVGADGANNEQFF
CDR3 DNA: TGTGCCAGCAGCGTAGGGGCCGATGGCGCTAACAATGAGCAGTTCTTC

J gene: TRBJ2-2
clone size: .
D gene: .
V gene: TRBV28
CDR3 protein: CASTLSPGELFF
CDR3 DNA: TGTGCCAGCACCCTATCCCCTGGGGAGCTGTTTTTT

J gene: TRBJ2-3
clone size: .
D gene: .
V gene: TRBV5-1
CDR3 protein: CASSLKLADTDTQYF
CDR3 DNA: TGCGCCAGCAGCTTGAAACTAGCCGACACAGATACGCAGTATTTT

J gene: TRBJ2-2
clone size: few
D gene: .
V gene: TRBV18
CDR3 protein: CASSLPNLSRGELFF
CDR3 DNA: TGTGCCAGCTCCCTACCAAACTTGTCCCGCGGGGAGCTGTTTTTT

J gene: TRBJ2-5
clone size: few
D gene: TRBD1
V gene: TRBV28
CDR3 protein: CATATGGGQETQYF
CDR3 DNA: TGTGCCACCGCCACAGGGGGCGGCCAAGAGACCCAGTACTTC

J gene: TRBJ2-7
clone size: once
D gene: .
V gene: TRBV2
CDR3 protein: CASSPRGYEQYF
CDR3 DNA: TGTGCCAGCAGTCCCCGGGGCTACGAGCAGTACTTC

J gene: TRBJ2-1
clone size: .
D gene: .
V gene: TRBV7-2
CDR3 protein: CASSLSRGGTVYNEQFF
CDR3 DNA: TGTGCCAGCAGCCTGAGTAGGGGCGGGACAGTATACAATGAGCAGTTCTTC

J gene: TRBJ1-5
clone size: few
D gene: .
V gene: TRBV6-6
CDR3 protein: CASRGPDQPQHF
CDR3 DNA: TGTGCCAGCAGGGGCCCGGATCAGCCCCAGCATTTT

J gene: TRBJ2-2
clone size: few
D gene: .
V gene: TRBV5-1
CDR3 protein: CASSRGQLTGELFF
CDR3 DNA: TGCGCCAGCAGCCGCGGACAGCTGACCGGGGAGCTGTTTTTT

J gene: TRBJ1-2
clone size: .
D gene: .
V gene: TRBV5-1
CDR3 protein: CASSLDGAYGYTF
CDR3 DNA: TGCGCCAGCAGCCTTGATGGGGCCTATGGCTACACCTTC

J gene: TRBJ1-2
clone size: .
D gene: .
V gene: TRBV5-4
CDR3 protein: CASSFPGQSYGYTF
CDR3 DNA: TGTGCCAGCAGCTTCCCCGGACAGTCTTATGGCTACACCTTC